A selection of T cell receptor beta chains follows, all from one sample in a study of blood T cell repertoires in COVID-19. Sequencing was performed with immunoSEQ multiplex PCR; in TCRdb, only in-frame clones are kept and a portion is missing. This table has approximately 200,000 clones, more than 65% appearing once. Input material: peripheral blood. The source of these receptors is a woman between 55 and 75 years old with acute or convalescent COVID-19. Each CDR3 is given with its conserved first and last residue. D genes are given only for firm matches. For some rows the clone size is stated as once, few or many, or as a class when expanded; others skip it.

TRBV18,TRBD1,TRBJ1-5,NA,17,TGTGCCAGCTCATCAGGGACAGGGGAGAGGCGCAATCAGCCCCAGCATTTT,CASSSGTGERRNQPQHF
TRBV4-1,TRBD2,TRBJ2-3,NA,16,TGCGCCAGCAGCATAGCTAGCGGGGGGGGCACAGATACGCAGTATTTT,CASSIASGGGTDTQYF
TRBV11-2,NA,TRBJ1-4,NA,16,TGTGCCAGCAGCTCCAAGCCTTGGAGCGGGTTGGAAAAACTGTTTTTT,CASSSKPWSGLEKLFF
TRBV7-2,NA,TRBJ1-5,NA,15,TGTGCCAGCAGCTTAGTGAGCGCTTTAGGTCAGCCCCAGCATTTT,CASSLVSALGQPQHF
TRBV9,NA,TRBJ2-2,NA,15,TGTGCCAGCAGCTTTCAGGACACGAACACCGGGGAGCTGTTTTTT,CASSFQDTNTGELFF
TRBV24-1,TRBD1,TRBJ1-4,once,19,TGTGCCACCAGTGAGAAGAGGGACAGGGGCGGTAAAACTAATGAAAAACTGTTTTTT,CATSEKRDRGGKTNEKLFF
TRBV4-1,NA,TRBJ1-1,NA,15,TGCGCCAGCAGCCAACAGAACAGGGTTACCACTGAAGCTTTCTTT,CASSQQNRVTTEAFF
TRBV5-1,TRBD1,TRBJ1-4,once,14,TGCGCCAGCAGCTTCGGACAGGTTAATGAAAAACTGTTTTTT,CASSFGQVNEKLFF
TRBV21-1,NA,TRBJ1-3,NA,15,TGTGCCAGCAGGCCCGGGACAGGGGTTGGAAACACCATATATTTT,CASRPGTGVGNTIYF
TRBV27,TRBD1,TRBJ1-2,NA,13,TGTGCCAGCAGTTTGCGGACAGGGACAGGCTACACCTTC,CASSLRTGTGYTF
TRBV6-5,NA,TRBJ1-2,NA,12,TGTGCCAGCAGTTACGCGGGCGACGGCTACACCTTC,CASSYAGDGYTF
TRBV7-9,NA,TRBJ1-2,once,12,TGTGCCACTACGGGGGTTGACTATGGCTACACCTTC,CATTGVDYGYTF
TRBV7-9,NA,TRBJ2-2,NA,18,TGTGCCAGCAGCCTTATGGGTCGAGGGTCCTCGAACACCGGGGAGCTGTTTTTT,CASSLMGRGSSNTGELFF
TRBV9,NA,TRBJ1-1,few,14,TGTGCCAGCAGCGTAGAACCCGGGAACACTGAAGCTTTCTTT,CASSVEPGNTEAFF
TRBV7-2,TRBD1,TRBJ1-6,few,15,TGTGCCAGCAGCTCCGGGACAGTTAATAATTCACCCCTCCACTTT,CASSSGTVNNSPLHF
TRBV6-5,NA,TRBJ1-5,NA,11,TGTGCCAGCAGTACAAATCAGCCCCAGCATTTT,CASSTNQPQHF
TRBV6-5,TRBD1,TRBJ1-1,NA,14,TGTGCCAGCAACGACAGGGGGGTGAACACTGAAGCTTTCTTT,CASNDRGVNTEAFF
TRBV6-1,NA,TRBJ1-3,once,14,TGTGCCAGCAGTGAGGGGGGATCTGGAAACACCATATATTTT,CASSEGGSGNTIYF
TRBV7-6,TRBD1,TRBJ1-4,NA,15,TGTGCCAGCAGTTTAAGGACAGGTTTGAATGAAAAACTGTTTTTT,CASSLRTGLNEKLFF
TRBV6-5,TRBD1,TRBJ1-6,NA,15,TGTGCCAGCAAGAGGGCCGGGACAGGTAATTCACCCCTCCACTTT,CASKRAGTGNSPLHF
TRBV3-1/TRBV3-2,NA,TRBJ1-1,NA,12,TGTGCCAGCAGCCAAGGAACCAGGGTAGCTTTCTTT,CASSQGTRVAFF
TRBV18,NA,TRBJ1-2,NA,13,TGTGCCAGCTCACCGTCCTCGGACTATGGCTACACCTTC,CASSPSSDYGYTF
TRBV30,TRBD1,TRBJ2-2,NA,15,TGTGCCTGGAACCCCGGGACAGCGAACACCGGGGAGCTGTTTTTT,CAWNPGTANTGELFF
TRBV19,NA,TRBJ1-2,NA,15,TGTGCCAGTAGTATCTCTCAGGGAACTAACTATGGCTACACCTTC,CASSISQGTNYGYTF